A single sample gave rise to the 9 T cell receptor beta chains below, sequenced in a study of T cells after yellow fever vaccination (dated by TCRdb to between 2018 and 2021). Libraries came from 5' RACE. The instrument given in TCRdb is Illumina HiSeq 2500. Using fastp trimming at Q25 and MiXCR clonotype assembly, TCRdb reanalyzed the public sequencing data and kept in-frame beta chains. Entries are consolidated by CDR3 protein sequence, retaining the most common genes and DNA. This sample is represented by some 350,000 distinct CDR3 sequences; 9.5% to 13% of them were singletons. The top ten constitute around 18% of the sample. The treatment or condition label here, explained by the study, means: live attenuated yellow fever vaccine strain. The sequenced sample was PBMCs, obtained on the day of the first yellow fever vaccination. Every receptor here comes from a young man who received the YFV17D yellow fever vaccine.

This chain joins TRBV11-2 and TRBJ1-2; 7 nucleotides agree with TRBD1. CDR3 length: 15 amino acids. The germline CDR1 and CDR2 sequences are SGHAT and FQNNGV. Germline trimming cut 6 bases from V and 5 bases from J; bases unmatched to any gene: 12. The CDR3 protein is CASRPMTGNGYGYTF. In DNA form, the CDR3 reads TGTGCCAGCAGACCGATGACAGGGAATGGTTATGGCTACACCTTC.

This chain uses TRBV19 with TRBJ2-2, with D maybe TRBD2 (5 bases). CDR1 is LNHDA and CDR2 is SQIVND in the germline V gene (reference sequence). V shed 2 bases and J shed 5 bases, with 15 bases lying between them. This CDR3 is 16 amino acids long. CDR3 protein: CASSIRSGLYTGELFF. CDR3 in DNA: TGTGCCAGTAGTATACGGAGCGGACTTTATACCGGGGAGCTGTTTTTT.

Ten or more counts support this clonotype. V and J are TRBV12-3 or TRBV12-4 and TRBJ1-1, with D tentatively TRBD1 (5 bases). The CDR3 runs 14 residues. V was cut by 3 bases and J by 1 base, with 9 bases left in between. CDR3 residues: CASSLGLGNTEAFF. CDR3 coding DNA: TGTGCCAGCAGTTTGGGGCTTGGGAACACTGAAGCTTTCTTT.

This clonotype appeared a few times. This chain joins TRBV7-8 and TRBJ2-5; D is uncertain. This CDR3 is built from 15 residues. From germline, CDR1 is SGHVS and CDR2 FQNEAQ. Trimming stripped 5 bases from V and 0 bases from J, with 13 bases between. CDR3 loop: CASSLPYRYQETQYF. DNA of the CDR3: TGTGCCAGCAGCCTACCATACCGTTACCAAGAGACCCAGTACTTC.

The chain uses TRBV11-1 and TRBJ2-3, with 8 bases that match TRBD2. V was pared by 2 bases and J by 0 bases, with 10 bases of the junction left unmatched. The CDR3 has 18 amino acids. The germline gives CDR1 SGHAT, CDR2 FQDESV (reference sequence). CDR3 loop: CASSLIPPPSGSTDTQYF. As DNA, the CDR3 is TGTGCCAGCAGCTTAATCCCACCACCTAGCGGGAGCACAGATACGCAGTATTTT.

This clonotype was observed at least ten times. The rearrangement uses TRBV6-6 and TRBJ2-7; D could derive from TRBD1 or TRBD2 (5 bases each). Deletions cut 8 bases from V and 3 bases from J, with 11 bases between. Per germline, CDR1 MNHNY and CDR2 SVGAGI (reference sequence). The CDR3 is made up of 12 amino acids. CDR3 sequence reads: CASEGPYYEQYV. CDR3 DNA: TGTGCCAGCGAGGGGCCGTACTACGAGCAGTACGTC.

The V and J genes are TRBV10-3 and TRBJ2-7; D is possibly TRBD2 (5 bases). V gave up 3 bases and J gave up 4 bases, with 22 bases separating them. This CDR3 contains 17 residues. Germline CDR1 reads ENHRY; CDR2 reads SYGVKD. Written as DNA, the CDR3 is TGTGCCATCAGTGAAACCCATAGCGCGATGCCTCCTTACGAGCAGTACGTC. Its translation: CAISETHSAMPPYEQYV.

This clonotype was found a few times. V usage is TRBV12-3 or TRBV12-4 and J usage is TRBJ2-1; D is uncertain. Trimming cost V 7 bases and J 9 bases, with 19 bases left between them. The CDR3 is 14 amino acids. In DNA form, the CDR3 reads TGTGCCAGCACCCCTCGCCCCCACTCGGGTGAGCAGTTCTTC. It is translated as CASTPRPHSGEQFF.

This chain links TRBV7-2 with TRBJ2-1; weak D call: TRBD2 (5 bases). Trimming left V 3 bases short and J 7 bases short, with 10 bases between. Germline CDR1 SGHTA, CDR2 FQGNSA. The CDR3 is 13 residues long. For the CDR3, the DNA is TGTGCCAGCAGCTTTCGGTGGAGGAATGAGCAGTTCTTC. This codes for CASSFRWRNEQFF.